This TCR beta chain was recorded in a study of T cells after yellow fever vaccination. Study observations and caveats: Primary-vaccination clones mostly resurfaced post-booster (under 98% CD4, roughly 90% CD8). There was a possibility that FACS-sorted repertoires contained abundant clonotypes contaminating from the bulk population.

The CDR3 runs to 15 residues. With 4 bases removed from V and 0 bases from J, the gap between germline ends came to 10 bases. Germline CDR1 and CDR2: MNHEY and SMNVEV (reference sequence). This clonotype has a handful of counts. What it binds is unknown. A process of 5'RACE template switching, which added a universal primer site and UMIs, was used to make TCR cDNA. TCRdb recomputed calls from the 5' RACE reads with MiXCR, one row per CDR3 protein. The table has 200,000 to 250,000 distinct CDR3 sequences, roughly 3% seen once. This TCR was sampled from a man aged 18 to 29 who received the YFV17D yellow fever vaccine. The starting material was CD4+ T cells sorted from PBMCs, obtained 10 days after the yellow fever booster vaccination. The chain is built from TRBV27 and TRBJ1-5, with D possibly TRBD1 on 5 matching bases. This chain's CDR3 is CASSWAGNSNQPQHF. The DNA for the CDR3 is TGTGCCAGCAGTTGGGCAGGGAATAGCAATCAGCCCCAGCATTTT.